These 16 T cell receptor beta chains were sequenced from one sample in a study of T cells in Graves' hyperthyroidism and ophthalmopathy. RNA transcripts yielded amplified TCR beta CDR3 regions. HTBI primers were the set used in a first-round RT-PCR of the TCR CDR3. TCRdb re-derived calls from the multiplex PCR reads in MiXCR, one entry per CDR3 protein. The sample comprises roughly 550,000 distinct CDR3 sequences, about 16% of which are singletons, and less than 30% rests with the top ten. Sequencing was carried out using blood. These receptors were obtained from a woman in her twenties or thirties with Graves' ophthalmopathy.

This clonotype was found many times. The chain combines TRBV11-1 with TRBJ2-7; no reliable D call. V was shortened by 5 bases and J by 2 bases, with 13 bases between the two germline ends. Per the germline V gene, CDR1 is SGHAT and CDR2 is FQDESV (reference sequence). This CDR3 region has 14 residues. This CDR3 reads CASSTLLGPYEQYF. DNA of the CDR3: TGTGCCAGCAGCACTCTATTGGGCCCCTACGAGCAGTACTTC.

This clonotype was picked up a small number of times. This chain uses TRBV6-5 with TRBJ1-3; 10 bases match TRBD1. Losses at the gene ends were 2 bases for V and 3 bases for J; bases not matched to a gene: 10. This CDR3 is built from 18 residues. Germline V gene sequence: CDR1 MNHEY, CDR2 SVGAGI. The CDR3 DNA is TGTGCCAGCAGTTACCACCGGGACAGGGGAGTCGTTGGAAACACCATATATTTT. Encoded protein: CASSYHRDRGVVGNTIYF.

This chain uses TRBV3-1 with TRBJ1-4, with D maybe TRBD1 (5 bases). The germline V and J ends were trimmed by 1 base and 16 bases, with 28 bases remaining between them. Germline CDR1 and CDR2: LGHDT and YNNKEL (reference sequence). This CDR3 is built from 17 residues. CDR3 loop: CASSQGSDRRTNEREFF. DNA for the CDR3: TGTGCCAGCAGCCAAGGGTCTGACAGAAGAACTAATGAAAGGGAGTTTTTT. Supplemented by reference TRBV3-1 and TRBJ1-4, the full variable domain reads DTAVSQTPKYLVTQMGNDKSIKCEQNLGHDTMYWYKQDSKKFLKIMFSYNNKELIINETVPNRFSPKSPDKAHLNLHINSLELGDSAVYFCASSQGSDRRTNEREFFGSGTQLSVL.

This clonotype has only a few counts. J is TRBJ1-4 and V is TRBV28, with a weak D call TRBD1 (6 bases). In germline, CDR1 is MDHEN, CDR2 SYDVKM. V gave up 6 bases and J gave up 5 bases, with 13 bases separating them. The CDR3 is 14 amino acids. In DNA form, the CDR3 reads TGTGCCAGCAGGGCCCCAGGGGAGAATGAAAAACTGTTTTTT. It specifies CASRAPGENEKLFF.

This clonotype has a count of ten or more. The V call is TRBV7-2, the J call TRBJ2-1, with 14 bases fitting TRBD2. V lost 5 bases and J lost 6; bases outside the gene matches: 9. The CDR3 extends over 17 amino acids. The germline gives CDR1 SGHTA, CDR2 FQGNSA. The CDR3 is CASSVGTSGSLGNEQFF. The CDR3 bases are TGTGCCAGCAGCGTAGGGACTAGCGGGAGTTTGGGCAATGAGCAGTTCTTC.

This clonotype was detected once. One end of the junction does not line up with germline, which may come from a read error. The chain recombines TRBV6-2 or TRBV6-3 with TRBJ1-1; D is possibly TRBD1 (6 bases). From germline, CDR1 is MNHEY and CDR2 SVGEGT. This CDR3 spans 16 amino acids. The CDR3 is CPSSYPRSDRNTEAFF. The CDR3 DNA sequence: TGTCCCAGCAGTTACCCCAGGTCGGACAGGAACACTGAAGCTTTCTTT.

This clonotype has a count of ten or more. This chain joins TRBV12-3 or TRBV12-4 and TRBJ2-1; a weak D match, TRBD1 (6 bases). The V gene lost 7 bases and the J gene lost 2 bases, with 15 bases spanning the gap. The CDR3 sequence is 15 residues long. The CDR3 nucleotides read TGTGCCAGCACCTTGTCGGACAGTACCTACAATGAGCAGTTCTTC. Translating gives CASTLSDSTYNEQFF.

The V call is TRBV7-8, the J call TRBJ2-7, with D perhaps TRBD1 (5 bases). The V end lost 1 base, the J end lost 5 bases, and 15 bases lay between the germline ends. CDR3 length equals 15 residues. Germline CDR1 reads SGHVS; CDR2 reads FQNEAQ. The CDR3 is CASSLVNGQGNEQYF. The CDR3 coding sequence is TGTGCCAGCAGCTTAGTAAACGGGCAGGGAAACGAGCAGTACTTC.

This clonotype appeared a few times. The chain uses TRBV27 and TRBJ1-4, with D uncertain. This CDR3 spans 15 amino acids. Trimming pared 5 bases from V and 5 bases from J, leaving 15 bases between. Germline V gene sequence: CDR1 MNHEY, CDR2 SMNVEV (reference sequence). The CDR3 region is CASSPLGSVNEKLFF. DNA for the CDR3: TGTGCCAGCAGTCCGCTAGGGAGCGTCAATGAAAAACTGTTTTTT.

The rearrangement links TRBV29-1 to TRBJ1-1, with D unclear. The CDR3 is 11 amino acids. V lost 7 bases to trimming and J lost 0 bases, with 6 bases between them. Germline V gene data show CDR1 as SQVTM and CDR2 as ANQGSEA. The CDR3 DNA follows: TGCAGCGCCGCCGTGAACACTGAAGCTTTCTTT. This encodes CSAAVNTEAFF.

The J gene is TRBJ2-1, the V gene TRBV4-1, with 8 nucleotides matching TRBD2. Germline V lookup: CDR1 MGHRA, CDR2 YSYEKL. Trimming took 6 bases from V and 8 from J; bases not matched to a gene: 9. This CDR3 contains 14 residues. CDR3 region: CASRRSGRGYEQFF. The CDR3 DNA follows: TGCGCCAGCAGGCGGAGCGGGAGAGGCTATGAGCAGTTCTTC.

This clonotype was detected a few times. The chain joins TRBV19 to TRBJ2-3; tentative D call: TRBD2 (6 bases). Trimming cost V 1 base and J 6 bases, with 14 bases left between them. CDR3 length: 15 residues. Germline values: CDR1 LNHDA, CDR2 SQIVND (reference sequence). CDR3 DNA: TGTGCCAGTAGTATAGTGGCCGGGAGTTCGGATACGCAGTATTTT. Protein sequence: CASSIVAGSSDTQYF. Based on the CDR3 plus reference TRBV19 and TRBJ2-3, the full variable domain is DGGITQSPKYLFRKEGQNVTLSCEQNLNHDAMYWYRQDPGQGLRLIYYSQIVNDFQKGDIAEGYSVSREKKESFPLTVTSAQKNPTAFYLCASSIVAGSSDTQYFGPGTRLTVL.

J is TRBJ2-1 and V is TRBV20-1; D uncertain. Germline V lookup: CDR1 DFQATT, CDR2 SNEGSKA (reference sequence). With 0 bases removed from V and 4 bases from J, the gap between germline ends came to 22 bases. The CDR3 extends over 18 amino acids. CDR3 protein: CSARDFYGYSSSYNEQFF. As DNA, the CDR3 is TGCAGTGCTAGAGATTTTTATGGGTACTCAAGTTCTTACAATGAGCAGTTCTTC.

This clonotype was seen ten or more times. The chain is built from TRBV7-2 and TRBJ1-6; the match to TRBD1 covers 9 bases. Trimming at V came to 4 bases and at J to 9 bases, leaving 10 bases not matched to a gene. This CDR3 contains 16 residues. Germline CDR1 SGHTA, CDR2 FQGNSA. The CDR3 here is CASSSHRDRAISPLHF. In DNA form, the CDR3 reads TGTGCCAGCAGCTCCCACCGGGACAGGGCGATTTCACCCCTCCACTTT.

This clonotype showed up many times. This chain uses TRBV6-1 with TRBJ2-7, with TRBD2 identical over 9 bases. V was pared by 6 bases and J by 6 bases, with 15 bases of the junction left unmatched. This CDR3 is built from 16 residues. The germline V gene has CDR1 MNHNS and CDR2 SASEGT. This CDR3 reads CASSRGLAGALSEQYF. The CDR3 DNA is TGTGCCAGCAGCCGTGGATTAGCGGGAGCCCTCTCCGAGCAGTACTTC.

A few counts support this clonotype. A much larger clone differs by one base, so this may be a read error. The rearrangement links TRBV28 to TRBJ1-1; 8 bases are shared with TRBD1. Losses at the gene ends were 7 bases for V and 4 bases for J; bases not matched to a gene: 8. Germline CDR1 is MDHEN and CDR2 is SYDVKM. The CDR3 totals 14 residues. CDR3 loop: CASTLGTGTTEAFF. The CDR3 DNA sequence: TGTGCCAGCACCCTAGGGACAGGCACCACTGAAGCTTTCTTT.